This entry lists 21 T cell receptor beta chains sequenced from one sample in a study of blood T cell repertoires in COVID-19. Profiling relied on immunoSEQ multiplex PCR, and the TCRdb table lists in-frame clones only, not all of them. The data contain 95,000 to 120,000 clones, 85% of them singletons. Sample: peripheral blood. The receptors shown here come from a human donor in a cohort sampled during active COVID-19.

V usage is TRBV4-3 and J usage is TRBJ2-3; 7 positions match TRBD2. The CDR3 length is 15 residues. Germline V CDR1 and CDR2: LGHNA, YSLEER. The junction had 6 bases not matched to a gene; V was cut back by 2 bases and J by 4 bases. CDR3 nucleotide sequence: TGCGCCAGCAGCCAATCGGGTGCGGGAGCAGATACGCAGTATTTT. Amino acids: CASSQSGAGADTQYF.

The J gene is TRBJ2-7, the V gene TRBV7-3; D is perhaps TRBD2 (7 bases). Trimming took off 2 bases at V and 3 bases at J, with 14 bases between the two ends. CDR1 is SGHTA, CDR2 FQGTGA, per germline. The CDR3 runs 15 residues. The CDR3 region has the DNA TGTGCCAGCAGCTTATCGGGGGGCAGCGGCTACGAGCAGTACTTC. It translates to CASSLSGGSGYEQYF.

This chain joins TRBV15 and TRBJ1-5, with D unclear. Trimming shortened V by 0 bases and J by 1 base, and 4 bases separated the two germline ends. Germline V gene lookup returns CDR1 LNHNV and CDR2 YYDKDF (reference sequence). The CDR3 loop spans 14 amino acids. The CDR3 sequence: CATSREGSNQPQHF. DNA for the CDR3: TGTGCCACCAGCAGAGAGGGCAGCAATCAGCCCCAGCATTTT.

The chain employs TRBV27 and TRBJ2-7; TRBD1 matches 10 bases. CDR1 and CDR2 from the germline V gene are MNHEY and SMNVEV (reference sequence). This CDR3 spans 15 amino acids. Trimming removed 3 bases from V and 4 bases from J; junction bases left unmatched: 6. For the CDR3, the DNA is TGTGCCAGCAGTTTGGGACAGGGGAGAACTTACGAGCAGTACTTC. It codes for CASSLGQGRTYEQYF.

V is TRBV18 and J is TRBJ1-5, with 8 bases matching TRBD1. The V gene's germline CDR1 is KGHSH and CDR2 LQKENI. This CDR3 comprises 14 residues. Losses at the gene ends were 5 bases for V and 7 bases for J; bases not matched to a gene: 7. CDR3 nucleotide sequence: TGTGCCAGCTCAAGTACAGGGGGTGGCCAGCCCCAGCATTTT. This gives the protein CASSSTGGGQPQHF. Combining the CDR3 with reference TRBV18 and TRBJ1-5 gives the whole variable domain NAGVMQNPRHLVRRRGQEARLRCSPMKGHSHVYWYRQLPEEGLKFMVYLQKENIIDESGMPKERFSAEFPKEGPSILRIQQVVRGDSAAYFCASSSTGGGQPQHFGDGTRLSIL.

The chain links TRBV4-1 to TRBJ1-5; 7 bases map to TRBD1. The J segment lost 3 bases and the V segment lost 0 bases, leaving 8 bases of the junction unmatched. Germline V lookup: CDR1 MGHRA, CDR2 YSYEKL. The CDR3 is 17 amino acids. The DNA of the CDR3 is TGCGCCAGCAGCCAAGAGGTATCAGGGGGTGACAATCAGCCCCAGCATTTT. It codes for CASSQEVSGGDNQPQHF.

V usage is TRBV7-3 and J usage is TRBJ2-3; TRBD1 might be the D (6 bases). Germline V gene lookup returns CDR1 SGHTA and CDR2 FQGTGA. Trimming took off 4 bases at V and 1 base at J, with 15 bases between the two ends. The CDR3 runs to 16 residues. CDR3 protein: CASSSQGAFGTDTQYF. In DNA, the CDR3 is TGTGCCAGCAGCTCACAGGGAGCGTTTGGCACAGATACGCAGTATTTT.

V is TRBV6-6 and J is TRBJ2-7; TRBD2 is a possible D gene (7 bases). Trimming removed 2 bases from V and 4 bases from J, with 9 bases in between. This CDR3 has 13 amino acids. Germline V gene lookup returns CDR1 MNHNY and CDR2 SVGAGI (reference sequence). CDR3 protein: CASSYRGGYEQYF. The CDR3 nucleotides read TGTGCCAGCAGTTACAGGGGGGGTTACGAGCAGTACTTC.

The chain combines TRBV27 with TRBJ1-4; D possibly corresponds to TRBD1 (6 bases). The V end was cut by 5 bases, the J end by 8 bases, with 18 bases between. Germline V gene sequence: CDR1 MNHEY, CDR2 SMNVEV (reference sequence). This CDR3 spans 15 amino acids. The CDR3, as DNA: TGTGCCAGCAGTACCCAACAGGGAGTGAGAGAAAAACTGTTTTTT. Encoded protein: CASSTQQGVREKLFF.

The chain couples TRBV6-2 or TRBV6-3 to TRBJ2-7, with 8 bases fitting TRBD2. CDR1 MNHEY and CDR2 SVGEGT come from the germline V gene. V lost 5 bases and J lost 7; bases outside the gene matches: 19. This CDR3 has 17 residues. In DNA, the CDR3 is TGTGCCAGCAGTCCCTCTTACGTCCAGCGGGGGCCGGGGGAGCAGTACTTC. Translation gives CASSPSYVQRGPGEQYF.

This clone was seen only a few times. V is TRBV18 and J is TRBJ2-7, with TRBD2 as a possible D gene (5 bases). Germline V gene sequence: CDR1 KGHSH, CDR2 LQKENI. The V end lost 1 base, the J end lost 5 bases, and 9 bases lay between the germline ends. The CDR3 extends over 13 amino acids. Written as DNA, the CDR3 is TGTGCCAGCTCACCACGAGGGTGGGACGAGCAGTACTTC. Protein sequence: CASSPRGWDEQYF.

The chain combines TRBV7-9 with TRBJ1-1; no clear D gene. The CDR3 is made up of 11 amino acids. The V and J ends lost 8 bases and 0 bases respectively, with 4 bases between them. Germline V gives CDR1 SEHNR, CDR2 FQNEAQ (reference sequence). CDR3 loop: CASAVNTEAFF. The CDR3 DNA follows: TGTGCCAGCGCGGTGAACACTGAAGCTTTCTTT.

The rearrangement joins TRBV2 to TRBJ2-1; the D gene is possibly TRBD2 (7 bases). Trimming cost V 0 bases and J 4 bases, with 13 bases left between them. Germline-derived CDR1 and CDR2 are SNHLY and FYNNEI. The CDR3 is 16 residues long. CDR3 coding DNA: TGTGCCAGCAGTGAAGCGGGGCGGGGGCCTTACAATGAGCAGTTCTTC. Translating gives CASSEAGRGPYNEQFF. Full variable domain (missing parts from reference TRBV2 and TRBJ2-1): EPEVTQTPSHQVTQMGQEVILRCVPISNHLYFYWYRQILGQKVEFLVSFYNNEISEKSEIFDDQFSVERPDGSNFTLKIRSTKLEDSAMYFCASSEAGRGPYNEQFFGPGTRLTVL.

This rearrangement joins TRBV6-2 or TRBV6-3 to TRBJ1-6, with D unresolved. The CDR3 has 13 amino acids. V lost 3 bases, J lost 9 bases, and 9 bases lay in between. Germline V gene sequence: CDR1 MNHEY, CDR2 SVGEGT. The CDR3 reads CASSYEQPSPLHF. CDR3 coding DNA: TGTGCCAGCAGTTATGAACAACCTTCACCCCTCCACTTT.

The chain employs TRBV2 and TRBJ1-2; D is uncertain. V lost 7 bases, J lost 5 bases, and 14 bases lay in between. CDR3 length: 13 residues. Germline V lookup: CDR1 SNHLY, CDR2 FYNNEI. The CDR3 region is CASTFGKGYGYTF. CDR3 coding DNA: TGTGCCAGCACTTTCGGGAAGGGTTATGGCTACACCTTC.

The V call is TRBV5-6, the J call TRBJ1-4; 10 positions match TRBD1. The V gene's germline CDR1 is SGHDT and CDR2 YYEEEE. The CDR3 consists of 16 residues. V lost 2 bases and J lost 2; bases outside the gene matches: 3. CDR3 DNA sequence: TGTGCCAGCAGCTTCGGGACAGGGGTCACTAATGAAAAACTGTTTTTT. Translation: CASSFGTGVTNEKLFF.

The DNA of the CDR3 is TGTGCCACCGGGACGACAGGGGCCACCGGGGAGCTGTTTTTT. Its translation: CATGTTGATGELFF. This rearrangement joins TRBV19 to TRBJ2-2; 8 positions agree with TRBD1. Germline V lookup: CDR1 LNHDA, CDR2 SQIVND (reference sequence). With V trimmed by 10 bases and J by 4 bases, 8 bases remained unmatched. This CDR3 contains 14 residues.

The rearrangement joins TRBV7-2 to TRBJ2-5; weak D call: TRBD2 (6 bases). Germline lookup yields CDR1 SGHTA and CDR2 FQGNSA. CDR3 length: 18 residues. Between the trimmed V and J ends, which lost 1 base and 5 bases, there was a span of 23 bases. The CDR3 region has the DNA TGTGCCAGCAGCTTAGGTCGGTGGGAGGACATAGAGTGGGAGACCCAGTACTTC. It codes for CASSLGRWEDIEWETQYF. The variable domain in full, completed from reference TRBV7-2 and TRBJ2-5, reads GAGVSQSPSNKVTEKGKDVELRCDPISGHTALYWYRQSLGQGLEFLIYFQGNSAPDKSGLPSDRFSAERTGGSVSTLTIQRTQQEDSAVYLCASSLGRWEDIEWETQYFGPGTRLLVL.

The V and J genes are TRBV6-6 and TRBJ1-2; possibly TRBD1 for D (6 bases). The CDR3 has 14 amino acids. Germline values: CDR1 MNHNY, CDR2 SVGAGI (reference sequence). V was clipped by 5 bases and J by 2 bases, with 12 bases between them. The CDR3 region is CASSPRDINYGYTF. The CDR3 coding sequence is TGTGCCAGCAGTCCTAGGGACATCAACTATGGCTACACCTTC.

The chain employs TRBV7-6 and TRBJ2-2; D call uncertain. The germline V gene encodes CDR1 SGHVS and CDR2 FNYEAQ. This CDR3 contains 13 residues. Trimming removed 4 bases from V and 2 bases from J, with 5 bases in between. The CDR3 bases are TGTGCCAGCAGCTCCTTAAACACCGGGGAGCTGTTTTTT. It specifies CASSSLNTGELFF.

The chain employs TRBV4-3 and TRBJ2-1; TRBD2 agrees at 9 bases. Germline V CDR1 and CDR2: LGHNA, YSLEER. The CDR3 runs 15 residues. V shed 1 base, J shed 9 bases, and the junction held 7 bases outside the gene matches. The CDR3 region has the DNA TGCGCCAGCAGCCAAGGGCGGGGGGGCCGTGGTGAGCAGTTCTTC. It yields the protein CASSQGRGGRGEQFF.